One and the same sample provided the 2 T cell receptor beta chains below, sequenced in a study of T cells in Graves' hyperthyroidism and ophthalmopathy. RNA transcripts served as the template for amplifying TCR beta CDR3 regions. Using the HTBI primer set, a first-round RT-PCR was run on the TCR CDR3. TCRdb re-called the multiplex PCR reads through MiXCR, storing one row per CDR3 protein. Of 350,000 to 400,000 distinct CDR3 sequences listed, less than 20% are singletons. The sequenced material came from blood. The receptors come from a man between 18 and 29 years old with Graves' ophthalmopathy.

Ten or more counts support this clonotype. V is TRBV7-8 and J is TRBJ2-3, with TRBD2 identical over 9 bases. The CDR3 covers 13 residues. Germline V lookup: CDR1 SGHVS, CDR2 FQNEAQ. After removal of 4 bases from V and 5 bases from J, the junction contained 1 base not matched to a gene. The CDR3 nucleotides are TGTGCCAGCAGCTCGCGGGGGGGAGATACGCAGTATTTT. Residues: CASSSRGGDTQYF.

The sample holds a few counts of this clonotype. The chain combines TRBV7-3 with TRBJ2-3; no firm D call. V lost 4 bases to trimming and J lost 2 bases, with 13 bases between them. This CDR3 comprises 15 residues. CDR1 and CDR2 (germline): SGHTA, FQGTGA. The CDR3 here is CASSSRHDDTDTQYF. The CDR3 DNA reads TGTGCCAGCAGCTCCCGCCACGATGACACAGATACGCAGTATTTT.